The 14 T cell receptor beta chains below all came from one sample that was sequenced in a study of graft-versus-host responses after intestinal transplantation. These receptors lack a known antigen. Assay used: immunoSEQ multiplex PCR; TCRdb lists only in-frame clones, some missing. The sample comprises over 90,000 clones, roughly 91% of which are singletons, and roughly 0.17% rests with the top ten. The material sequenced was unstimulated CD4+ T cells sorted from spleen or lymph node cells, taken before transplant. The receptor source for this set is a human donor who was the organ donor for an intestinal transplant.

CDR3 amino acids: CASSQGMDIYGYTF. The CDR3 coding sequence is TGCGCCAGCAGCCAAGGTATGGACATCTATGGCTACACCTTC. The chain couples TRBV4-3 to TRBJ1-2; a weak D match, TRBD1 (5 bases). Germline CDR1 is LGHNA and CDR2 is YSLEER. V lost 1 base and J 4 bases, leaving 10 bases between the germline ends. This CDR3 is 14 amino acids long.

The chain has TRBV5-5 and TRBJ2-3; 8 bases match TRBD1. V lost 4 bases, J lost 1 base, and 11 bases stayed unmatched. In germline, CDR1 is SGHKS, CDR2 YYEKEE (reference sequence). The CDR3 is 17 amino acids. CDR3 nucleotide sequence: TGTGCCAGCAGCCTCCCCTCGGGACAGGTCCGCACAGATACGCAGTATTTT. It codes for CASSLPSGQVRTDTQYF.

The rearrangement uses TRBV9 and TRBJ2-2; 8 positions agree with TRBD2. Germline-derived CDR1 and CDR2 are SGDLS and YYNGEE. The V segment lost 4 bases and the J segment 3 bases; nucleotides outside the gene matches: 11. This CDR3 has 17 residues. The CDR3 coding sequence is TGTGCCAGCAGCCCCCACGAGCGGGGGCTTTACACCGGGGAGCTGTTTTTT. Translated: CASSPHERGLYTGELFF.

The genes are TRBV4-1 and TRBJ2-1; 11 bases map to TRBD2. This CDR3 has 20 residues. V dropped 3 bases and J dropped 0; count of bases not matched to a gene: 13. Looked up from germline, CDR1 is MGHRA and CDR2 is YSYEKL. CDR3 protein: CASSQPGLAGGPSSYNEQFF. The CDR3 coding sequence is TGCGCCAGCAGCCAGCCAGGTCTAGCGGGGGGCCCGAGCTCCTACAATGAGCAGTTCTTC.

The genes are TRBV4-3 and TRBJ2-4; no firm D call. V shed 0 bases and J shed 0 bases, with 12 bases lying between them. The CDR3 sequence is 17 residues long. CDR1 LGHNA and CDR2 YSLEER come from the germline V gene. CDR3 in DNA: TGCGCCAGCAGCCAAGACCCCGACATCTTAGCCAAAAACATTCAGTACTTC. It is translated as CASSQDPDILAKNIQYF.

The rearrangement links TRBV6-1 to TRBJ2-1; the match to TRBD2 covers 10 bases. The CDR3 extends over 19 amino acids. Trimming cost V 1 base and J 2 bases; bases outside gene matches: 11. CDR1 and CDR2 from the germline V gene are MNHNS and SASEGT. The CDR3 DNA is TGTGCCAGCAGTGAAGACTCCCTAGCGGGGGCTAGAACCTACAATGAGCAGTTCTTC. Protein: CASSEDSLAGARTYNEQFF.

As concerns this clone: The CDR3 ends on some other residue instead of the conserved phenylalanine or tryptophan, so this is likely a read error. This chain uses TRBV5-1 with TRBJ2-7; 7 bases are a match to TRBD1. The CDR3 runs 14 residues. CDR1 SGHRS and CDR2 YFSETQ come from the germline V gene. The V segment lost 4 bases and the J segment 5 bases; nucleotides outside the gene matches: 9. CDR3 amino acids: CASSPVYRGHEQYL. The CDR3 bases are TGCGCCAGCAGCCCGGTTTACAGGGGACACGAGCAGTACCTC.

The chain carries TRBV7-2 and TRBJ2-3; 14 nucleotides agree with TRBD2. In germline, CDR1 is SGHTA, CDR2 FQGNSA. Trimming at V came to 5 bases and at J to 3 bases, leaving 7 bases not matched to a gene. This CDR3 spans 17 amino acids. CDR3 DNA sequence: TGTGCCAGCAGCGCACTTAGGACTAGCGGGGGGACAGATACGCAGTATTTT. Protein: CASSALRTSGGTDTQYF.

The gene calls are TRBV27 and TRBJ1-6; TRBD1 matches 7 bases. The CDR3 has 16 amino acids. The germline V gene has CDR1 MNHEY and CDR2 SMNVEV (reference sequence). The V and J ends lost 2 bases and 7 bases, in that order; junction bases with no gene match: 8. CDR3 sequence reads: CASSLGQAVRNSPLHF. The CDR3 DNA sequence: TGTGCCAGCAGTTTAGGACAGGCCGTCCGGAATTCACCCCTCCACTTT.

This clone was observed once. The V and J genes are TRBV4-3 and TRBJ1-2; TRBD1 might be the D (5 bases). With 1 base removed from V and 4 bases from J, the gap between germline ends came to 10 bases. Germline CDR1 reads LGHNA; CDR2 reads YSLEER. The CDR3 runs to 14 residues. CDR3 protein: CASSQVNRLYGYTF. The CDR3, as DNA: TGCGCCAGCAGCCAAGTAAACAGGCTCTATGGCTACACCTTC.

The chain employs TRBV6-1 and TRBJ2-3; D possibly corresponds to TRBD2 (6 bases). The CDR3 loop spans 15 amino acids. Germline V gene lookup returns CDR1 MNHNS and CDR2 SASEGT. V lost 2 bases to trimming and J lost 8 bases, with 17 bases between them. The CDR3: CASSERGGTWATQYF. In nucleotides, the CDR3 is TGTGCCAGCAGTGAACGCGGAGGGACGTGGGCTACGCAGTATTTT.

This rearrangement joins TRBV27 to TRBJ2-6, with D possibly being TRBD1 (6 bases). V lost 5 bases, J lost 2 bases, and 19 bases lay in between. Germline V gene data show CDR1 as MNHEY and CDR2 as SMNVEV (reference sequence). The CDR3 covers 18 residues. This CDR3 is CASSPSGVQEAGANVLTF. CDR3 DNA: TGTGCCAGCAGTCCCTCAGGGGTTCAGGAGGCTGGGGCCAACGTCCTGACTTTC.

The V and J genes are TRBV18 and TRBJ1-3, with no clear D. Germline V CDR1 and CDR2: KGHSH, LQKENI. The CDR3 has 15 residues. Trimming took 2 bases from V and 0 from J, leaving 8 bases between them. As DNA, the CDR3 is TGTGCCAGCTCACCAACGGAGGGCTCTGGAAACACCATATATTTT. Translating gives CASSPTEGSGNTIYF.

The gene calls are TRBV7-3 and TRBJ2-1; possible D gene TRBD1, 5 bases. V was clipped by 5 bases and J by 8 bases, with 19 bases between them. CDR1 is SGHTA, CDR2 FQGTGA, per germline. This CDR3 spans 15 amino acids. The CDR3 sequence: CASSRIGQKIDEQFF. CDR3 bases: TGTGCCAGCAGCCGGATCGGACAAAAGATCGATGAGCAGTTCTTC. Variable domain in full (rest from reference TRBV7-3 and TRBJ2-1): GAGVSQTPSNKVTEKGKYVELRCDPISGHTALYWYRQSLGQGPEFLIYFQGTGAADDSGLPNDRFFAVRPEGSVSTLKIQRTERGDSAVYLCASSRIGQKIDEQFFGPGTRLTVL.